A selection of T cell receptor beta chains follows, all from one sample in a study of T cells in Graves' hyperthyroidism and ophthalmopathy. MiXCR was run by TCRdb on the multiplex PCR reads, yielding one entry per CDR3 protein. The sample records about 520,000 distinct CDR3 sequences, roughly a quarter being singletons. The sequencing input was blood. The receptors were gathered from a woman aged 25 to 39 with Graves' ophthalmopathy. CDR3s include the opening cysteine and the closing phenylalanine or tryptophan. A D gene is named only where the DNA matches it firmly. Part of the rows lack a size; the others show once, few, many or a class for expanded clones.

d_call: -; v_call: TRBV7-6; j_call: TRBJ2-2; clone_size: few; cdr3_nt: TGTGCCAGCAGCTTAGATCGCCGGGACTTGACCACCGGGGAGCTGTTTTTT; cdr3_aa: CASSLDRRDLTTGELFF
d_call: TRBD1; v_call: TRBV11-2; j_call: TRBJ2-2; clone_size: many; cdr3_nt: TGTGCCAGCAGCTTCGGGACAGGGTACACCGGGGAGCTGTTTTTT; cdr3_aa: CASSFGTGYTGELFF
d_call: -; v_call: TRBV6-2/TRBV6-3; j_call: TRBJ1-1; clone_size: -; cdr3_nt: TGTGCCAGCAGTTACACGTTCCTCACTGAAGCTTTCTTT; cdr3_aa: CASSYTFLTEAFF
d_call: -; v_call: TRBV27; j_call: TRBJ1-2; clone_size: few; cdr3_nt: TGTGCCAGCAGCCCGGCCCCCAGACGATATGGCTACACCTTC; cdr3_aa: CASSPAPRRYGYTF
d_call: TRBD2; v_call: TRBV20-1; j_call: TRBJ2-4; clone_size: few; cdr3_nt: TGCAGTGCTACCGGACTAGCGGGGCCTCGGGACATTCAGTACTTC; cdr3_aa: CSATGLAGPRDIQYF
d_call: -; v_call: TRBV20-1; j_call: TRBJ2-7; clone_size: many; cdr3_nt: TGCAGTGCTCTTCCGGACGGGCGTTACGAGCAGTACTTC; cdr3_aa: CSALPDGRYEQYF
d_call: -; v_call: TRBV5-6; j_call: TRBJ1-3; clone_size: -; cdr3_nt: TGTGCCAGCAGCTTCGCAGGGCCCTCTGGAAACACCATATATTTT; cdr3_aa: CASSFAGPSGNTIYF
d_call: TRBD1; v_call: TRBV24-1; j_call: TRBJ2-5; clone_size: -; cdr3_nt: TGTGCCACCAGTGATTCCGACAGGGGACGGACCCAGTACTTC; cdr3_aa: CATSDSDRGRTQYF
d_call: TRBD1; v_call: TRBV5-1; j_call: TRBJ2-7; clone_size: many; cdr3_nt: TGCGCCAGCAGCCCATGGACAGGGAGCTCCTACGAGCAGTACTTC; cdr3_aa: CASSPWTGSSYEQYF
d_call: -; v_call: TRBV6-1; j_call: TRBJ2-7; clone_size: few; cdr3_nt: TGTGCCAGCAGTACCCCGGGACGTGGCTACGAGCAGTACTTC; cdr3_aa: CASSTPGRGYEQYF
d_call: -; v_call: TRBV6-4; j_call: TRBJ1-2; clone_size: many; cdr3_nt: TGTGCCAGCAGTGACTTCCGGGGGCCCGCGGACTATGGCTACACCTTC; cdr3_aa: CASSDFRGPADYGYTF
d_call: -; v_call: TRBV7-2; j_call: TRBJ2-2; clone_size: -; cdr3_nt: TGTGCCAGCAGCCGACAGTTCACCGGGGAGCTGTTTTTT; cdr3_aa: CASSRQFTGELFF
d_call: TRBD2; v_call: TRBV5-1; j_call: TRBJ2-3; clone_size: -; cdr3_nt: TGCGCCAGCAGCTTGGCCGGTGGTAGCGGGGGGGCAGATACGCAGTATTTT; cdr3_aa: CASSLAGGSGGADTQYF
d_call: -; v_call: TRBV28; j_call: TRBJ2-7; clone_size: few; cdr3_nt: TGTGCCAGCAGAACCGGGACATGGAACTCCTACGAGCAGTACTTC; cdr3_aa: CASRTGTWNSYEQYF
d_call: TRBD2; v_call: TRBV24-1; j_call: TRBJ2-2; clone_size: many; cdr3_nt: TGTGCCACCAGTGGGTATGATGTAGCGGGGGCCTGGAACACCGGGGAGCTGTTTTTT; cdr3_aa: CATSGYDVAGAWNTGELFF
d_call: TRBD2; v_call: TRBV4-1; j_call: TRBJ2-5; clone_size: -; cdr3_nt: TGCGCCAGCAGCCCAACCCGGACTAGCGGAGAAACGATCCAAGAGACCCAGTACTTC; cdr3_aa: CASSPTRTSGETIQETQYF
d_call: -; v_call: TRBV28; j_call: TRBJ1-2; clone_size: -; cdr3_nt: TGTGCCAGCAGGAAACCACGGGATGGCTACACCTTC; cdr3_aa: CASRKPRDGYTF
d_call: -; v_call: TRBV20-1; j_call: TRBJ2-2; clone_size: few; cdr3_nt: TGCAGTGCTAGAGATGGGGGCACCGGGGAGCTGTTTTTT; cdr3_aa: CSARDGGTGELFF
d_call: -; v_call: TRBV18; j_call: TRBJ1-2; clone_size: few; cdr3_nt: TGTGCCAACTCACCGTCCGCCGTTGAGGGCTACACCTTC; cdr3_aa: CANSPSAVEGYTF
d_call: -; v_call: TRBV24-1; j_call: TRBJ2-7; clone_size: -; cdr3_nt: TGTGCCACCAGTGATAGCAGCGGCCCGAGGGAGCAGTACTTC; cdr3_aa: CATSDSSGPREQYF
d_call: TRBD1; v_call: TRBV2; j_call: TRBJ2-7; clone_size: -; cdr3_nt: TGTGCCAGCAGTAGAACCGGGACAGGGGCATACGAGCAGTACTTC; cdr3_aa: CASSRTGTGAYEQYF
d_call: -; v_call: TRBV11-1; j_call: TRBJ1-1; clone_size: many; cdr3_nt: TGTGCCAGCAGCTTAGTGATTACGGCAGGAGGATTGAACACTGAAGCTTTCTTT; cdr3_aa: CASSLVITAGGLNTEAFF
d_call: TRBD1; v_call: TRBV2; j_call: TRBJ1-2; clone_size: many; cdr3_nt: TGTGCCACCGGACAGGTCGCTAGTGGCTACACCTTC; cdr3_aa: CATGQVASGYTF
d_call: TRBD1; v_call: TRBV12-3/TRBV12-4; j_call: TRBJ1-5; clone_size: -; cdr3_nt: TGTGCCAGCAACCTGGGACAGGGGTCGCATCAGCCCCAGCATTTT; cdr3_aa: CASNLGQGSHQPQHF
d_call: TRBD1; v_call: TRBV10-3; j_call: TRBJ1-3; clone_size: -; cdr3_nt: TGTGCCATCAGTGAAGAGGGGACAGCTGGAAACACCATATATTTT; cdr3_aa: CAISEEGTAGNTIYF
d_call: -; v_call: TRBV6-5; j_call: TRBJ2-5; clone_size: many; cdr3_nt: TGTGCCAGCAGTTACCCCTTCATAGGGGGAGAGACCCAGTACTTC; cdr3_aa: CASSYPFIGGETQYF
d_call: TRBD1; v_call: TRBV6-5; j_call: TRBJ2-3; clone_size: many; cdr3_nt: TGTGCCAGCAGTTACGGGACAGGGTCAACAGATACGCAGTATTTT; cdr3_aa: CASSYGTGSTDTQYF
d_call: -; v_call: TRBV15; j_call: TRBJ2-5; clone_size: many; cdr3_nt: TGTGCCACCAGCTTGCCTCGGGACCTCCAAGAGACCCAGTACTTC; cdr3_aa: CATSLPRDLQETQYF
d_call: -; v_call: TRBV10-3; j_call: TRBJ1-3; clone_size: -; cdr3_nt: TGTGCCATCAGTGAGGGAAGAAACACCATATATTTT; cdr3_aa: CAISEGRNTIYF
d_call: -; v_call: TRBV18; j_call: TRBJ2-5; clone_size: many; cdr3_nt: TGTGCCAGCAGTCCCGGGGAGACCCAGTACTTC; cdr3_aa: CASSPGETQYF
d_call: TRBD1; v_call: TRBV15; j_call: TRBJ1-3; clone_size: many; cdr3_nt: TGTGCCACCAGGAGAGACAGGGCCGGAAACACCATATATTTT; cdr3_aa: CATRRDRAGNTIYF
d_call: -; v_call: TRBV10-3; j_call: TRBJ2-7; clone_size: -; cdr3_nt: TGTGCCATCAGTGATGGCGTGGGCGGGGGCAACTACGAGCAGTACTTC; cdr3_aa: CAISDGVGGGNYEQYF
d_call: TRBD1; v_call: TRBV19; j_call: TRBJ2-2; clone_size: many; cdr3_nt: TGTGCCAGTATCAGGACAGGGGGAATCGGGGAGCTGTTTTTT; cdr3_aa: CASIRTGGIGELFF
d_call: -; v_call: TRBV19; j_call: TRBJ1-1; clone_size: many; cdr3_nt: TGTGCCAGTAGTATAGACGGGTGGAGCACTGAAGCTTTCTTT; cdr3_aa: CASSIDGWSTEAFF
d_call: -; v_call: TRBV3-1; j_call: TRBJ2-5; clone_size: -; cdr3_nt: TGTGCCAGCAGCCAAGATGTCAGGGGATGGGAGACCCAGTACTTC; cdr3_aa: CASSQDVRGWETQYF
d_call: -; v_call: TRBV6-2/TRBV6-3; j_call: TRBJ2-2; clone_size: many; cdr3_nt: TGTGCCAGCAGTTACTCTCTGGACGGGGAGCTGTTTTTT; cdr3_aa: CASSYSLDGELFF
d_call: TRBD1; v_call: TRBV15; j_call: TRBJ1-5; clone_size: -; cdr3_nt: TGTGCCACCGGACAGGTTGAAGTTTACCCCCGACAGCCCCAGCATTTT; cdr3_aa: CATGQVEVYPRQPQHF
d_call: -; v_call: TRBV30; j_call: TRBJ1-5; clone_size: -; cdr3_nt: TGTGCCTGGAGGGCAGGCAATCAGCCCCAGCATTTT; cdr3_aa: CAWRAGNQPQHF
d_call: -; v_call: TRBV12-3/TRBV12-4; j_call: TRBJ1-2; clone_size: many; cdr3_nt: TGTGCCAGCAGTTTCCAGGATCTGGGAGGCTACACCTTC; cdr3_aa: CASSFQDLGGYTF
d_call: -; v_call: TRBV28; j_call: TRBJ2-7; clone_size: -; cdr3_nt: TGTGCCAGCAGTTTCCTGTACCGCGGGACCTACGAGCAGTACTTC; cdr3_aa: CASSFLYRGTYEQYF
d_call: -; v_call: TRBV9; j_call: TRBJ2-5; clone_size: -; cdr3_nt: TGTGCCAGCAGCGACGATGGGAGCCGCCAGTACTTC; cdr3_aa: CASSDDGSRQYF
d_call: -; v_call: TRBV2; j_call: TRBJ1-2; clone_size: many; cdr3_nt: TGTGCCAGCAGTGAGAGGTTCATGGGATGGGGGAACTATGGCTACACCTTC; cdr3_aa: CASSERFMGWGNYGYTF
d_call: TRBD1; v_call: TRBV6-1; j_call: TRBJ1-1; clone_size: few; cdr3_nt: TGTGCCAGCAGCGAGGGGACAGGGTGGACTGAAGCTTTCTTT; cdr3_aa: CASSEGTGWTEAFF